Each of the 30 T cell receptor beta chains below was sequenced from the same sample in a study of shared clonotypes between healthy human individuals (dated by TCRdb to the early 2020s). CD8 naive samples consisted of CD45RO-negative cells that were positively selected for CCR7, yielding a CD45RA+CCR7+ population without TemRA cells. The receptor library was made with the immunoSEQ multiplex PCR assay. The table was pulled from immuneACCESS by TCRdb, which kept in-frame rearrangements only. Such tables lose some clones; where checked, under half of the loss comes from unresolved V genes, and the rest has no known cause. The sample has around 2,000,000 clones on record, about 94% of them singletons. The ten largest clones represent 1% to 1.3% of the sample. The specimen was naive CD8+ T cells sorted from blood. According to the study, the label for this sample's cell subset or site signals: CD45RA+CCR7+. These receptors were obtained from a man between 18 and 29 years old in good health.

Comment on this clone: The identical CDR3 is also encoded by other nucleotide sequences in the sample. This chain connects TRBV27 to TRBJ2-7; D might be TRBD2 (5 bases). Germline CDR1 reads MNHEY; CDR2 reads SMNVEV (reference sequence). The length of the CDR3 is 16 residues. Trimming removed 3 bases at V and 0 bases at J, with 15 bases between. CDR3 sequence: CASSFSVGESSYEQYF. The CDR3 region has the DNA TGTGCCAGCAGTTTTTCTGTTGGGGAGAGCTCCTACGAGCAGTACTTC.

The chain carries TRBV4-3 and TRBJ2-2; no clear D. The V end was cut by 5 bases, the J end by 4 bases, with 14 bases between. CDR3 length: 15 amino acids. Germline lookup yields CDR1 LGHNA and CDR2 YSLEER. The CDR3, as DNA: TGCGCCAGCAGCTGGGTGGCGGATCTCACCGGGGAGCTGTTTTTT. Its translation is CASSWVADLTGELFF.

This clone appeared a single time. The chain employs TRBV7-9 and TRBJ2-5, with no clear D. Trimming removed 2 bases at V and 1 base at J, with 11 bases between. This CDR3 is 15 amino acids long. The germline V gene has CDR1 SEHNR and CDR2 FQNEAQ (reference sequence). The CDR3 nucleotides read TGTGCCAGCAGCTTACTCGACATATCCCAAGAGACCCAGTACTTC. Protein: CASSLLDISQETQYF.

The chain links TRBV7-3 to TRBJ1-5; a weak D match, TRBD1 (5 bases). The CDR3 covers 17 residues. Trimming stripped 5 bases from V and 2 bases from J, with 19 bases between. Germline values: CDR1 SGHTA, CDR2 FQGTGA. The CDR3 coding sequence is TGTGCCAGCAGCCCTGACCCAGGGACCCTCGGCAATCAGCCCCAGCATTTT. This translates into CASSPDPGTLGNQPQHF.

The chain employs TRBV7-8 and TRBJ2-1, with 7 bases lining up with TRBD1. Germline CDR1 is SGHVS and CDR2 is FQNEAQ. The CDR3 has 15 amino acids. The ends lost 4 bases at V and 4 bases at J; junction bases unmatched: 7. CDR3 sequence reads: CASSSNRGPYNEQFF. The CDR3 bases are TGTGCCAGCAGCTCCAACAGGGGACCTTACAATGAGCAGTTCTTC.

The CDR3 here is CASSYGQGESSYEQYF. CDR3 sequence (DNA): TGTGCCAGCAGCTATGGACAGGGCGAAAGCTCCTACGAGCAGTACTTC. This chain joins TRBV13 and TRBJ2-7, with 8 bases aligning to TRBD1. Trimming at V came to 4 bases and at J to 0 bases, leaving 8 bases not matched to a gene. CDR1 and CDR2 from the germline V gene are PRHDT and FYEKMQ (reference sequence). The CDR3 consists of 16 residues.

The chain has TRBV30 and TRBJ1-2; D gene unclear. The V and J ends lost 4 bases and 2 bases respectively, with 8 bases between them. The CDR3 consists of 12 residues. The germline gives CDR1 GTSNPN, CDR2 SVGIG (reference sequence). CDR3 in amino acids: CAWTTENYGYTF. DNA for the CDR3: TGTGCCTGGACGACGGAAAACTATGGCTACACCTTC. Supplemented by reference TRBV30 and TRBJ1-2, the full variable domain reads SQTIHQWPATLVQPVGSPLSLECTVEGTSNPNLYWYRQAAGRGLQLLFYSVGIGQISSEVPQNLSASRPQDRQFILSSKKLLLSDSGFYLCAWTTENYGYTFGSGTRLTVV.

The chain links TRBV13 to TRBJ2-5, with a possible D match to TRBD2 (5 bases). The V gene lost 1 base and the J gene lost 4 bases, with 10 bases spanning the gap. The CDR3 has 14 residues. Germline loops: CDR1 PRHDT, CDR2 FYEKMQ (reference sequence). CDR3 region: CASSLVSGLETQYF. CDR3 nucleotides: TGTGCCAGCAGCTTAGTCAGCGGATTAGAGACCCAGTACTTC.

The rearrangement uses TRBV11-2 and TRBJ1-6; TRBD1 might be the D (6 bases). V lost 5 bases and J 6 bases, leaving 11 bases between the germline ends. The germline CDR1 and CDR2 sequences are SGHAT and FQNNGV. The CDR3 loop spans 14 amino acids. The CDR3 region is CASSPQGINSPLHF. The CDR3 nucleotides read TGTGCCAGCAGCCCACAGGGAATTAATTCACCCCTCCACTTT.

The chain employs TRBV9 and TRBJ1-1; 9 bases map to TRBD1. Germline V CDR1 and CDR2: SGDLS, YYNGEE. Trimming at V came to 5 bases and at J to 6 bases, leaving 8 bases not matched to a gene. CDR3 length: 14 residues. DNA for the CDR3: TGTGCCAGCAGGCCGGGACAGGGATTATCTGAAGCTTTCTTT. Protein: CASRPGQGLSEAFF.

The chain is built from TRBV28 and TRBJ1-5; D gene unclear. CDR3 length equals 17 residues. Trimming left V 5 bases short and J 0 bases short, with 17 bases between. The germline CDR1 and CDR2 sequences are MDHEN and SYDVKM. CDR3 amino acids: CASSRPPRMDSNQPQHF. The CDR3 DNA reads TGTGCCAGCAGTCGACCCCCACGTATGGATAGCAATCAGCCCCAGCATTTT.

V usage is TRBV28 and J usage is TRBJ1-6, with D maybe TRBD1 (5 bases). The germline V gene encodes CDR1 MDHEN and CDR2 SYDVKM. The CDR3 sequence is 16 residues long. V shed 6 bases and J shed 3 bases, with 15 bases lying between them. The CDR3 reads CASSRETGLYNSPLHF. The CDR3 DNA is TGTGCCAGCAGCCGAGAGACGGGACTCTATAATTCACCCCTCCACTTT.

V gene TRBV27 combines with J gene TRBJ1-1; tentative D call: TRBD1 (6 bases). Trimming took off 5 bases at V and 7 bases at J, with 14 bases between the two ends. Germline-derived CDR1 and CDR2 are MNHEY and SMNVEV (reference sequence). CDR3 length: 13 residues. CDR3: CASSPLGQNEAFF. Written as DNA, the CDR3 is TGTGCCAGCAGTCCCCTAGGACAGAATGAAGCTTTCTTT.

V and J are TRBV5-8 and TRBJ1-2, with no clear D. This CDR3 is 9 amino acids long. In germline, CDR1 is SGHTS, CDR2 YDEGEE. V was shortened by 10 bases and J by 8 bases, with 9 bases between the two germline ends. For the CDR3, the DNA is TGTGCCCCCAGTGGGGGCTACACCTTC. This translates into CAPSGGYTF.

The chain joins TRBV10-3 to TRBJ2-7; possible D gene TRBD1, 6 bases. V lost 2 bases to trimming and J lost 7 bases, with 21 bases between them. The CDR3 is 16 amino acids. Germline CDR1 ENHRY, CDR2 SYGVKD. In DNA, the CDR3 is TGTGCCATCAGTGAGCCGGACAGCTTTGCCCTGGGGGAGCAGTACTTC. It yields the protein CAISEPDSFALGEQYF.

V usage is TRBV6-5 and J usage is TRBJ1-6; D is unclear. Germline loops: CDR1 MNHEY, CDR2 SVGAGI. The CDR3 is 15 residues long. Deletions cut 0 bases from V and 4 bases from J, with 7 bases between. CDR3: CASSYSAGYNSPLHF. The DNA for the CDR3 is TGTGCCAGCAGTTACTCCGCGGGTTATAATTCACCCCTCCACTTT.

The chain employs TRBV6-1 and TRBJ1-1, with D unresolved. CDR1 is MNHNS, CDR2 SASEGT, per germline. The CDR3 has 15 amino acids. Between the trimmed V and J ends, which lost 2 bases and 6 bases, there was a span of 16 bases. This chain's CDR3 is CASSETGSITAEAFF. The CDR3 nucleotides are TGTGCCAGCAGTGAAACCGGCTCCATTACGGCTGAAGCTTTCTTT.

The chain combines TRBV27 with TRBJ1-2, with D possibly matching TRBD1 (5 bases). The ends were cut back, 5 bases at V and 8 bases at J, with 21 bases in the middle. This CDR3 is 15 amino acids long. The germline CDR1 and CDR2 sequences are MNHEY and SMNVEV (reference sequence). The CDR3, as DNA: TGTGCCAGCAGTGCCAACCGGGACGGGCTGCGCGGCTACACCTTC. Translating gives CASSANRDGLRGYTF.

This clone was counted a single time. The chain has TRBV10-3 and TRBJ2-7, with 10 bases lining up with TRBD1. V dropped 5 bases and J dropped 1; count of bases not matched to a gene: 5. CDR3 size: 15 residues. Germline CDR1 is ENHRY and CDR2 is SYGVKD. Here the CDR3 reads CAISKGTGVSYEQYF. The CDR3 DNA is TGTGCCATCAGTAAAGGGACAGGGGTTTCCTACGAGCAGTACTTC.

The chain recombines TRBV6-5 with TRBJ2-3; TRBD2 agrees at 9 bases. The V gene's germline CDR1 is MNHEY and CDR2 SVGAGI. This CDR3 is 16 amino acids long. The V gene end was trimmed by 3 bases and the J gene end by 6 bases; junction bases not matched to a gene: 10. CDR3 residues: CASSYGLAGVMDTQYF. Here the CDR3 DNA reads TGTGCCAGCAGTTATGGGTTAGCGGGGGTAATGGATACGCAGTATTTT.

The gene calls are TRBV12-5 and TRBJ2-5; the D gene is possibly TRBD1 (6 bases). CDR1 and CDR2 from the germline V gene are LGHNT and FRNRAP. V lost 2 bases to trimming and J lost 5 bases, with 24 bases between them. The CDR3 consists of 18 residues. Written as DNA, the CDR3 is TGTGCTAGTGGTTTGTCGAACGGCCATCGACCAGGGGAGGAGACCCAGTACTTC. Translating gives CASGLSNGHRPGEETQYF.

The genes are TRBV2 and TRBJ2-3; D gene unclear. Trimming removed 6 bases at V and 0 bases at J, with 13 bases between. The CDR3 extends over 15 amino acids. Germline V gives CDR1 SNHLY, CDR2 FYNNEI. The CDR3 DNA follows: TGTGCCAGCAGCCCAGCCTACCCTAGCACAGATACGCAGTATTTT. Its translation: CASSPAYPSTDTQYF.

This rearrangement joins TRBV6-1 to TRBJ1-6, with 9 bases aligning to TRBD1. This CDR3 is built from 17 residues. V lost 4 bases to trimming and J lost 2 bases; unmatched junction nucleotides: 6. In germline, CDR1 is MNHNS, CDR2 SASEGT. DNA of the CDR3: TGTGCCAGCAGTGTAGGACAGGGGATTACCTATAATTCACCCCTCCACTTT. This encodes CASSVGQGITYNSPLHF.

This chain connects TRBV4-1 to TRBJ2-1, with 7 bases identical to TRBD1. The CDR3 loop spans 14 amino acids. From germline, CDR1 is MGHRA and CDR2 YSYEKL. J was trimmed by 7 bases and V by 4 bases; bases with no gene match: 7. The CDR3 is CASSLETGWNEQFF. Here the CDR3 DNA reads TGCGCCAGCAGCCTGGAGACAGGGTGGAATGAGCAGTTCTTC.

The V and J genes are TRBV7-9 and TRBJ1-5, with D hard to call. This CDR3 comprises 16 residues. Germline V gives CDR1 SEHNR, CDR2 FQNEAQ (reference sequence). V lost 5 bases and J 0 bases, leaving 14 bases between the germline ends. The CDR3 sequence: CASSRGGVPSNQPQHF. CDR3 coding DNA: TGTGCCAGCAGCCGTGGCGGTGTTCCTAGCAATCAGCCCCAGCATTTT.

CDR3 sequence reads: CASSLDGIEAFF. Here the CDR3 DNA reads TGTGCCAGCAGCTTGGACGGGATAGAAGCTTTCTTT. The gene calls are TRBV7-9 and TRBJ1-1, with D hard to call. This CDR3 has 12 residues. The germline V gene has CDR1 SEHNR and CDR2 FQNEAQ (reference sequence). V lost 3 bases and J 8 bases, leaving 10 bases between the germline ends. Full variable domain (missing parts from reference TRBV7-9 and TRBJ1-1): DTGVSQNPRHKITKRGQNVTFRCDPISEHNRLYWYRQTLGQGPEFLTYFQNEAQLEKSRLLSDRFSAERPKGSFSTLEIQRTEQGDSAMYLCASSLDGIEAFFGQGTRLTVV.

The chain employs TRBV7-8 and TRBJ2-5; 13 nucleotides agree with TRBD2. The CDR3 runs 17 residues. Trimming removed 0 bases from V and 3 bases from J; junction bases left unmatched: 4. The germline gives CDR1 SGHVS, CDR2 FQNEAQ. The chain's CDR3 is CASSLAPGLAGEETQYF. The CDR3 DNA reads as TGTGCCAGCAGCTTAGCCCCCGGACTAGCGGGGGAAGAGACCCAGTACTTC.

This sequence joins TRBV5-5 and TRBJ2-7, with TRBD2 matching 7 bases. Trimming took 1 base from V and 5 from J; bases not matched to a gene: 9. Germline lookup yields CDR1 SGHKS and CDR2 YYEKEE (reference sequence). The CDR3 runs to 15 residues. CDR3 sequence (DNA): TGTGCCAGCAGCTTGCTGGCGGGAGTAATCCACGAGCAGTACTTC. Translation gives CASSLLAGVIHEQYF.

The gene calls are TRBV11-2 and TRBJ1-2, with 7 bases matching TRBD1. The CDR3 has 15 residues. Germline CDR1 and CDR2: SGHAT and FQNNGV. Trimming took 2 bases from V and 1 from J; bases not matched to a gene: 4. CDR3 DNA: TGTGCCAGCAGCTTAAGGGGGCTGAGTAACTATGGCTACACCTTC. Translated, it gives CASSLRGLSNYGYTF.

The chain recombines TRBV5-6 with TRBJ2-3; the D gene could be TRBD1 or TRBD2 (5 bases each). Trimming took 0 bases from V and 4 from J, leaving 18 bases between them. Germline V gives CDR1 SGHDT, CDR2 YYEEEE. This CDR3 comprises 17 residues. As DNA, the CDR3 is TGTGCCAGCAGCTTGGCCAAGAGGGGTGAAGATCCAGATACGCAGTATTTT. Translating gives CASSLAKRGEDPDTQYF.